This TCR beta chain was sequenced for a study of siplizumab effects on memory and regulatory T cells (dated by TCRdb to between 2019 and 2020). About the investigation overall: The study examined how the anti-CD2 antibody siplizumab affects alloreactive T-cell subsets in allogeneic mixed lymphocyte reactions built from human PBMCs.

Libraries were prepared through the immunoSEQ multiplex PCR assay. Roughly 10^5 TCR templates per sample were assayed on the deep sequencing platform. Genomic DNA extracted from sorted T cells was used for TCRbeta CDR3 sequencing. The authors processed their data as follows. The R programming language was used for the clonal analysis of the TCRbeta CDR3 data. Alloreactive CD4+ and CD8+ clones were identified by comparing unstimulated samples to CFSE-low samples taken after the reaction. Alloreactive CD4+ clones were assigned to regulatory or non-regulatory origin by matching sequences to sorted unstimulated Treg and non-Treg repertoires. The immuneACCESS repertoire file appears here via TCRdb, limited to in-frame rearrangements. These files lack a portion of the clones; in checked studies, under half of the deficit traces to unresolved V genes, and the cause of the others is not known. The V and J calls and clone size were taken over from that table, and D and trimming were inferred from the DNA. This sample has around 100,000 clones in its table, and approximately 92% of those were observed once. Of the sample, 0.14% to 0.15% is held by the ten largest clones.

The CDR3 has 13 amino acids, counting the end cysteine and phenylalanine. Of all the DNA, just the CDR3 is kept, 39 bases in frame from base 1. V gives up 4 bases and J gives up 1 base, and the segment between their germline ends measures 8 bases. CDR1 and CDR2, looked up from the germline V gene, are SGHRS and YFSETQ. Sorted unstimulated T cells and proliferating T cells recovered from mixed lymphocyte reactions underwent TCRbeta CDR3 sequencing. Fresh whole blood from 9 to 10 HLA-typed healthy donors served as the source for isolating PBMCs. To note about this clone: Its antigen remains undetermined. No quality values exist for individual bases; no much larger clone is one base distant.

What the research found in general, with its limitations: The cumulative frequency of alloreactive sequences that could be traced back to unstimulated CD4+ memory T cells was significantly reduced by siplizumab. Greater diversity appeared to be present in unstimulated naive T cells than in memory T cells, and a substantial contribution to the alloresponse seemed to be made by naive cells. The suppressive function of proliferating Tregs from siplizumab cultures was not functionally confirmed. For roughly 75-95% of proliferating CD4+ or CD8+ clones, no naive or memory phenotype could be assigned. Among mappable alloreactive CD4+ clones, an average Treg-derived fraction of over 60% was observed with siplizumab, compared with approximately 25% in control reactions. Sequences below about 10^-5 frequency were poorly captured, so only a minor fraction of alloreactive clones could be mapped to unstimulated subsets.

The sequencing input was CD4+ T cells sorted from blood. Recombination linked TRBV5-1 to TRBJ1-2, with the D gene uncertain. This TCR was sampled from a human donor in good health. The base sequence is TGCGCCAGCAGCCCCGGGAATAACTATGGCTACACCTTC. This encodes CASSPGNNYGYTF.